These 21 T cell receptor beta chains were sequenced from one sample in a study of blood T cells in healthy people across ages. With a J-beta primer mix and a sample-barcoded 5' primer, a second PCR ran roughly 6 to 11 cycles. One entry per CDR3 protein results from TCRdb running MiXCR on the 5' RACE reads. The repertoire holds roughly 500,000 distinct CDR3 sequences, with roughly 29% as singletons. The sequencing sample was made of blood. The receptors derive from a woman in her seventies in good health.

This clonotype was counted between two and nine times. This chain joins TRBV12-3 or TRBV12-4 and TRBJ2-1; D is undetermined. Trimming took 5 bases from V and 7 from J, leaving 9 bases between them. CDR3 length: 12 residues. The CDR3, as DNA: TGTGCCAGCAGTCCCCTTACGAATGAGCAGTTCTTC. Encoded protein: CASSPLTNEQFF.

This clonotype was recorded a few times. The rearrangement uses TRBV5-1 and TRBJ2-1; TRBD2 aligns across 11 bases. The J call may be incorrect, as the DNA end agrees better with TRBJ2-5. The CDR3 length is 15 residues. Germline V gene sequence: CDR1 SGHRS, CDR2 YFSETQ. CDR3 sequence reads: CASSIRLAGQETQYF. The CDR3 DNA reads TGCGCCAGCAGCATTCGACTAGCGGGGCAAGAGACCCAGTACTTC.

The chain couples TRBV6-1 to TRBJ2-1; TRBD2 might be the D (5 bases). V shed 5 bases and J shed 0 bases, with 11 bases lying between them. CDR1 is MNHNS, CDR2 SASEGT, per germline. There are 15 residues in the CDR3. Here the CDR3 DNA reads TGTGCCAGCAGTCCTAGCCCCAGCTCCTACAATGAGCAGTTCTTC. Translated, it gives CASSPSPSSYNEQFF.

This clonotype is a singleton in its sample. The rearrangement links TRBV4-2 to TRBJ2-3; TRBD2 is a possible D gene (5 bases). The CDR3 has 16 residues. With 1 base removed from V and 7 bases from J, the gap between germline ends came to 18 bases. The V gene's germline CDR1 is LGHNA and CDR2 YNFKEQ. Written as DNA, the CDR3 is TGTGCCAGCAGCCAAGGAGCGGTCCGGGCCTATAATACGCAGTATTTT. Its translation is CASSQGAVRAYNTQYF.

This chain links TRBV5-1 with TRBJ2-5; D might be TRBD1 or TRBD2, each matching 6 bases. Trimming took off 0 bases at V and 5 bases at J, with 14 bases between the two ends. Germline-derived CDR1 and CDR2 are SGHRS and YFSETQ. This CDR3 contains 15 residues. CDR3 DNA: TGCGCCAGCAGCTTGGGGGGGGCATTCAGTGAGACCCAGTACTTC. Translation: CASSLGGAFSETQYF.

This clonotype was counted many times. The V gene is TRBV7-3, the J gene TRBJ1-2, with a weak D call TRBD1 (5 bases). The V end was cut by 5 bases, the J end by 0 bases, with 7 bases between. CDR1 SGHTA and CDR2 FQGTGA come from the germline V gene. This CDR3 is built from 13 residues. The DNA for the CDR3 is TGTGCCAGCAGCCCCAGGGCTAACTATGGCTACACCTTC. Amino acids: CASSPRANYGYTF.

In its sample, this clonotype was seen a few times. The chain uses TRBV12-3 or TRBV12-4 and TRBJ2-5; TRBD1 matches at 8 bases. With 5 bases clipped from V and 5 bases from J, the junction kept 10 bases outside the gene matches. The CDR3 is 15 residues long. Here the CDR3 reads CASSPMQGAGETQYF. CDR3 sequence (DNA): TGTGCCAGCAGTCCAATGCAGGGGGCAGGGGAGACCCAGTACTTC.

The chain employs TRBV20-1 and TRBJ2-5; TRBD2 matches 8 bases. V was clipped by 6 bases and J by 4 bases; unmatched bases: 16. This CDR3 is 16 amino acids long. Per the germline V gene, CDR1 is DFQATT and CDR2 is SNEGSKA (reference sequence). DNA of the CDR3: TGCAGTGCCAGTCGAACGGGAATTAGCGGGACAGAGACCCAGTACTTC. Its translation is CSASRTGISGTETQYF.

This clonotype was counted between two and nine times. The gene calls are TRBV3-1 and TRBJ2-7; D gene ambiguous. Germline V gene lookup returns CDR1 LGHDT and CDR2 YNNKEL (reference sequence). V gave up 5 bases and J gave up 6 bases, with 11 bases separating them. The CDR3 consists of 12 residues. Here the CDR3 reads CASSFVSGEQYF. CDR3 nucleotide sequence: TGTGCCAGCAGCTTCGTTTCGGGCGAGCAGTACTTC.

A remark on this clonotype: Being one base from a much bigger clone, this may be a read error. The chain is built from TRBV7-9 and TRBJ2-5; 10 bases agree with TRBD1. Judging by the DNA end, TRBJ2-1 fits better; the J call may be wrong. From germline, CDR1 is SEHNR and CDR2 FQNEAQ (reference sequence). This CDR3 has 16 amino acids. CDR3 amino acids: CASSLGTGGIYNKQFF. The DNA for the CDR3 is TGTGCCAGCAGCTTAGGGACAGGGGGTATCTACAATAAGCAGTTCTTC.

This clonotype was seen a few times. This sequence joins TRBV5-6 and TRBJ2-7; D is uncertain. Germline V gene lookup returns CDR1 SGHDT and CDR2 YYEEEE. The germline V and J ends were trimmed by 0 bases and 1 base, with 8 bases remaining between them. The CDR3 loop spans 14 amino acids. The CDR3 protein is CASSLGPTSYEQYF. CDR3 sequence (DNA): TGTGCCAGCAGCTTGGGTCCGACTTCCTACGAGCAGTACTTC.

The V call is TRBV6-2 or TRBV6-3, the J call TRBJ2-5, with a weak D call TRBD2 (6 bases). The CDR3 is made up of 16 amino acids. Germline V CDR1 and CDR2: MNHEY, SVGEGT. With 5 bases removed from V and 5 bases from J, the gap between germline ends came to 21 bases. CDR3 in amino acids: CASSQLRGFGGETQYF. The CDR3 DNA reads TGTGCCAGCAGTCAACTCCGGGGCTTCGGAGGGGAGACCCAGTACTTC.

Only a few counts were recorded for this clonotype. This chain joins TRBV28 and TRBJ2-4, with D maybe TRBD1 (7 bases). Germline V lookup: CDR1 MDHEN, CDR2 SYDVKM. The CDR3 is 13 amino acids. Trimming removed 6 bases at V and 10 bases at J, with 16 bases between. This CDR3 reads CASRPQGGGIQYF. CDR3 bases: TGTGCCAGCAGGCCCCAGGGGGGTGGGATTCAGTACTTC.

This clonotype was observed once. This chain uses TRBV20-1 with TRBJ1-2; TRBD1 is a possible D gene (5 bases). The length of the CDR3 is 12 residues. Germline CDR1 and CDR2: DFQATT and SNEGSKA (reference sequence). The CDR3 spells CSLTGTRGGYTF. DNA of the CDR3: TGCAGCCTAACCGGGACCCGAGGGGGCTACACCTTC.

On this clonotype: The junction does not match germline at one end; this may be a read error. The V and J genes are TRBV4-2 and TRBJ2-5; 10 bases match TRBD2. This CDR3 is 16 amino acids long. Germline V CDR1 and CDR2: LGHNA, YNFKEQ. CDR3 region: CASSQAASGGKDTQYF. The DNA for the CDR3 is TGTGCCAGCAGCCAAGCGGCTAGCGGGGGCAAAGACACCCAGTACTTC.

This chain links TRBV11-3 with TRBJ2-7; D uncertain. The V gene's germline CDR1 is SGHNT and CDR2 YENEEA. Trimming stripped 1 base from V and 0 bases from J, with 10 bases between. The CDR3 has 15 amino acids. CDR3 DNA sequence: TGTGCCAGCAGCTTAGGGCTCTCGAGCTCCTACGAGCAGTACTTC. Translated, it gives CASSLGLSSSYEQYF.

V usage is TRBV6-2 or TRBV6-3 and J usage is TRBJ1-2, with 7 bases matching TRBD1. Germline V gives CDR1 MNHEY, CDR2 SVGEGT. This CDR3 region has 15 residues. V lost 0 bases, J lost 8 bases, and 9 bases stayed unmatched. Here the CDR3 reads CASSYSQQGVRGYTF. The DNA for the CDR3 is TGTGCCAGCAGTTACTCCCAGCAGGGGGTGCGCGGCTACACCTTC.

The chain couples TRBV12-3 or TRBV12-4 to TRBJ2-5; a possible D gene is TRBD2 (5 bases). With the DNA end fitting TRBJ2-1 better, the J assignment may be wrong. This CDR3 region has 15 residues. CDR3: CASSSRLIFRNEQFF. DNA of the CDR3: TGTGCCAGCAGTTCTCGACTAATATTCCGCAATGAGCAGTTCTTC.

The rearrangement links TRBV6-5 to TRBJ2-5; D not certain. This CDR3 has 13 residues. CDR1 and CDR2 (germline): MNHEY, SVGAGI. Trimming pared 4 bases from V and 2 bases from J, leaving 8 bases between. The CDR3 sequence: CASSSHSQETQYF. The CDR3 DNA reads TGTGCCAGCAGTTCCCATTCACAAGAGACCCAGTACTTC.

V and J are TRBV20-1 and TRBJ2-3; possible D gene TRBD2, 6 bases. Germline CDR1 is DFQATT and CDR2 is SNEGSKA (reference sequence). The CDR3 loop spans 15 amino acids. The V gene lost 0 bases and the J gene lost 0 bases, with 10 bases spanning the gap. CDR3 protein: CSARDQGGSTDTQYF. Written as DNA, the CDR3 is TGCAGTGCTAGAGATCAAGGAGGGAGCACAGATACGCAGTATTTT.

The chain couples TRBV20-1 to TRBJ2-1; D is ambiguous. The germline CDR1 and CDR2 sequences are DFQATT and SNEGSKA (reference sequence). This CDR3 spans 13 amino acids. Trimming removed 3 bases from V and 1 base from J, with 7 bases in between. Here the CDR3 DNA reads TGCAGTGCTAGGTTCAGGTCCTACAATGAGCAGTTCTTC. Its protein product is CSARFRSYNEQFF.